These 30 T cell receptor beta chains share one sample of origin, sequenced in a study of OX40 agonist ivuxolimab in advanced cancers. Assay: immunoSEQ multiplex PCR; the TCRdb copy retains only in-frame clones and omits some. The sample yields roughly 35,000 clones, about 90% seen once. This material consisted of CD4+ or CD8+ T cells sorted from blood, taken in a trial of the OX40 agonist ivuxolimab. The receptors were gathered from an adult with an advanced solid tumor such as melanoma, head and neck, liver or kidney cancer.

V and J are TRBV25-1 and TRBJ2-1, with D perhaps matching TRBD2 (5 bases). In germline, CDR1 is MGHDK, CDR2 SYGVNS. This CDR3 is built from 11 residues. The V end was cut by 6 bases, the J end by 6 bases, with 6 bases between. The CDR3 loop reads CASREGNEQFF. CDR3 DNA sequence: TGTGCCAGCAGAGAGGGCAATGAGCAGTTCTTC.

The V gene is TRBV11-2, the J gene TRBJ2-3; D remains unclear. V was cut by 4 bases and J by 4 bases, with 9 bases left in between. This CDR3 spans 13 amino acids. Germline V lookup: CDR1 SGHAT, CDR2 FQNNGV. CDR3 sequence: CASSSGYADTQYF. CDR3 DNA sequence: TGTGCCAGCAGCTCTGGGTACGCAGATACGCAGTATTTT.

The gene calls are TRBV19 and TRBJ2-7; 8 bases are shared with TRBD1. Germline loops: CDR1 LNHDA, CDR2 SQIVND (reference sequence). This CDR3 is built from 15 residues. The V segment lost 4 bases and the J segment 3 bases; nucleotides outside the gene matches: 8. This CDR3 reads CASSTSTGVRYEQYF. DNA of the CDR3: TGTGCCAGTAGTACCTCGACAGGGGTTCGCTACGAGCAGTACTTC.

The chain uses TRBV19 and TRBJ2-1; D is possibly TRBD2 (5 bases). V shed 6 bases and J shed 10 bases, with 13 bases lying between them. CDR1 is LNHDA and CDR2 is SQIVND in the germline V gene (reference sequence). The CDR3 is made up of 12 amino acids. The CDR3 nucleotides are TGTGCCAGTAGGCCCCGAGGGTACGAGCAGTTCTTC. Amino acids: CASRPRGYEQFF. The full variable domain, completed using reference TRBV19 and TRBJ2-1, is DGGITQSPKYLFRKEGQNVTLSCEQNLNHDAMYWYRQDPGQGLRLIYYSQIVNDFQKGDIAEGYSVSREKKESFPLTVTSAQKNPTAFYLCASRPRGYEQFFGPGTRLTVL.

V and J are TRBV27 and TRBJ2-3; a possible D gene is TRBD1 (6 bases). The CDR3 runs 14 residues. CDR1 is MNHEY, CDR2 SMNVEV, per germline (reference sequence). The V gene lost 3 bases and the J gene lost 3 bases, with 10 bases spanning the gap. The DNA for the CDR3 is TGTGCCAGCAGTTTCCTGGGGGCAACAGATACGCAGTATTTT. Amino acids: CASSFLGATDTQYF.

The genes are TRBV6-5 and TRBJ1-2; D perhaps matches TRBD1 (6 bases). The CDR3 is made up of 14 amino acids. CDR1 is MNHEY and CDR2 is SVGAGI in the germline V gene. Trimming removed 2 bases from V and 4 bases from J, with 11 bases in between. The CDR3 here is CASSYIQGIYGYTF. The CDR3 nucleotides read TGTGCCAGCAGTTACATACAGGGCATCTATGGCTACACCTTC.

The genes are TRBV6-5 and TRBJ2-7, with D unclear. V was cut by 5 bases and J by 3 bases, with 17 bases left in between. This CDR3 region has 15 residues. The germline gives CDR1 MNHEY, CDR2 SVGAGI. CDR3 sequence (DNA): TGTGCCAGCAGTCATCCACGGTCGGGCCTCTACGAGCAGTACTTC. It encodes CASSHPRSGLYEQYF.

The chain carries TRBV28 and TRBJ2-2, with 12 nucleotides matching TRBD2. The germline CDR1 and CDR2 sequences are MDHEN and SYDVKM. CDR3 length equals 18 residues. V lost 4 bases and J lost 6; bases outside the gene matches: 12. The CDR3 loop reads CASSYRLAGEEFAGELFF. The CDR3, as DNA: TGTGCCAGCAGTTATAGACTAGCGGGAGAGGAATTCGCCGGGGAGCTGTTTTTT.

The gene calls are TRBV27 and TRBJ1-2; perhaps TRBD1 as D (5 bases). Trimming took 1 base from V and 8 from J, leaving 17 bases between them. This CDR3 spans 15 amino acids. Germline V lookup: CDR1 MNHEY, CDR2 SMNVEV (reference sequence). The CDR3 nucleotides are TGTGCCAGCAGTTTATATCAGGGCTCCTCAGCCGGCTACACCTTC. This encodes CASSLYQGSSAGYTF.

This sequence joins TRBV7-2 and TRBJ1-5; 10 bases align to TRBD1. CDR1 and CDR2 from the germline V gene are SGHTA and FQGNSA. This CDR3 contains 17 residues. V gave up 4 bases and J gave up 3 bases; unmatched junction bases: 9. The CDR3 DNA is TGTGCCAGCAGCTCAACCGGGACAGGGGTGGACAATCAGCCCCAGCATTTT. This codes for CASSSTGTGVDNQPQHF.

This clone ranks as medium-sized. The chain links TRBV7-6 to TRBJ1-1; D unresolved. CDR1 SGHVS and CDR2 FNYEAQ come from the germline V gene. The V and J ends lost 1 base and 1 base respectively, with 10 bases between them. The CDR3 loop spans 15 amino acids. This CDR3 reads CASSLEHLANTEAFF. DNA of the CDR3: TGTGCCAGCAGCTTAGAACATTTGGCGAACACTGAAGCTTTCTTT.

The genes are TRBV7-2 and TRBJ2-5; 12 nucleotides agree with TRBD2. The closer fit of TRBJ2-7 to the DNA end suggests the J call may be wrong. The CDR3 covers 15 residues. Germline V gives CDR1 SGHTA, CDR2 FQGNSA. The CDR3 here is CASSLTSGSAHEQYF. The CDR3 DNA sequence: TGTGCCAGCAGCCTGACTAGCGGGAGTGCCCACGAGCAGTACTTC.

The V and J genes are TRBV11-2 and TRBJ1-1; weak D call: TRBD1 (5 bases). Trimming took off 5 bases at V and 3 bases at J, with 22 bases between the two ends. From germline, CDR1 is SGHAT and CDR2 FQNNGV. The length of the CDR3 is 17 residues. The CDR3 DNA sequence: TGTGCCAGCAGCCTACTAAGAGGGGAGGGATGGGACACTGAAGCTTTCTTT. Residues: CASSLLRGEGWDTEAFF.

The gene calls are TRBV27 and TRBJ2-3; D is unclear. The V gene's germline CDR1 is MNHEY and CDR2 SMNVEV (reference sequence). The CDR3 sequence is 13 residues long. The ends were cut back, 7 bases at V and 2 bases at J, with 10 bases in the middle. The CDR3 region has the DNA TGTGCCAGCACCCGCCTGTACACAGATACGCAGTATTTT. Translated, it gives CASTRLYTDTQYF.

This chain joins TRBV5-6 and TRBJ2-6; perhaps TRBD1 as D (5 bases). This CDR3 is 14 amino acids long. In germline, CDR1 is SGHDT, CDR2 YYEEEE. Trimming removed 5 bases from V and 2 bases from J, with 8 bases in between. In DNA form, the CDR3 reads TGTGCCAGCAGGACGGACACTGGGGCCAACGTCCTGACTTTC. As protein: CASRTDTGANVLTF. The full variable domain, its missing parts supplied by reference TRBV5-6 and TRBJ2-6, is DAGVTQSPTHLIKTRGQQVTLRCSPKSGHDTVSWYQQALGQGPQFIFQYYEEEERQRGNFPDRFSGHQFPNYSSELNVNALLLGDSALYLCASRTDTGANVLTFGAGSRLTVL.

V and J are TRBV28 and TRBJ2-2; the D is unclear. The CDR3 consists of 18 residues. Germline V CDR1 and CDR2: MDHEN, SYDVKM. The ends were cut back, 3 bases at V and 5 bases at J, with 22 bases in the middle. CDR3 region: CASSLSRGYRDPTGELFF. The CDR3 coding sequence is TGTGCCAGCAGTTTGTCGCGAGGTTACAGAGATCCGACCGGGGAGCTGTTTTTT.

The rearrangement links TRBV4-3 to TRBJ2-1, with unresolved D. V lost 1 base to trimming and J lost 9 bases, with 10 bases between them. The germline V gene has CDR1 LGHNA and CDR2 YSLEER. The CDR3 runs to 13 residues. Here the CDR3 reads CASSQAPHGEQFF. The CDR3 DNA sequence: TGCGCCAGCAGCCAAGCCCCACATGGTGAGCAGTTCTTC.

CDR3 region: CASRRVGKNIQYF. The CDR3 bases are TGTGCCAGCCGTAGGGTCGGCAAAAACATTCAGTACTTC. The rearrangement uses TRBV27 and TRBJ2-4; D remains ambiguous. The germline V gene encodes CDR1 MNHEY and CDR2 SMNVEV (reference sequence). Between the trimmed V and J ends, which lost 8 bases and 3 bases, there was a span of 11 bases. The CDR3 is 13 residues long.

The chain combines TRBV4-3 with TRBJ2-7, with D possibly being TRBD1 (6 bases). CDR1 is LGHNA and CDR2 is YSLEER in the germline V gene. Trimming shortened V by 4 bases and J by 3 bases, and 28 bases separated the two germline ends. The CDR3 is 19 amino acids. The CDR3 DNA follows: TGCGCCAGCAGCCTGGGGTATGTAGGACAGCACCCTGGGGACTACGAGCAGTACTTC. Amino acids: CASSLGYVGQHPGDYEQYF.

For the CDR3, the DNA is TGTGCCAGCAGCTTGGATCCACATGGGGGCCGGAGAAACACCATATATTTT. It specifies CASSLDPHGGRRNTIYF. The chain recombines TRBV5-4 with TRBJ1-3; the D gene is possibly TRBD1 (6 bases). V was cut by 0 bases and J by 5 bases, with 18 bases left in between. This CDR3 spans 17 amino acids. Germline values: CDR1 SGHNT, CDR2 YYREEE (reference sequence).

The chain employs TRBV19 and TRBJ1-5; the match to TRBD1 covers 8 bases. CDR3 length: 14 amino acids. Germline-derived CDR1 and CDR2 are LNHDA and SQIVND (reference sequence). Unmatched junction bases numbered 7, after V lost 5 bases and J lost 7 bases. The CDR3 bases are TGTGCCAGTAGTGTTGGGACAGGCGGGCAGCCCCAGCATTTT. This sequence encodes CASSVGTGGQPQHF.

J is TRBJ2-1 and V is TRBV5-1; 7 nucleotides match TRBD1. J lost 5 bases, V lost 7 bases, and 15 bases had no gene match. The CDR3 is 16 residues long. CDR1 and CDR2 (germline): SGHRS, YFSETQ. The CDR3 here is CASSIQTGRDDNEQFF. CDR3 nucleotides: TGCGCCAGCTCCATCCAGACAGGGAGAGATGACAATGAGCAGTTCTTC.

This chain uses TRBV15 with TRBJ1-5; TRBD1 matches at 7 bases. The CDR3 is 14 amino acids. Germline CDR1 is LNHNV and CDR2 is YYDKDF (reference sequence). Germline trimming cut 1 base from V and 9 bases from J; bases unmatched to any gene: 6. CDR3 DNA: TGTGCCACCAGCAGAGGGGACAGAGATACGCCCCAGCATTTT. It is translated as CATSRGDRDTPQHF.

The genes are TRBV27 and TRBJ1-1; tentatively, D is TRBD1 (6 bases). V was pared by 8 bases and J by 11 bases, with 18 bases between. The germline V gene encodes CDR1 MNHEY and CDR2 SMNVEV (reference sequence). The CDR3 sequence is 12 residues long. DNA of the CDR3: TGTGCCAGCGGGCAGGGGACACTCGGGGCTTTCTTT. Its translation: CASGQGTLGAFF.

The chain joins TRBV28 to TRBJ2-1; D ambiguous. The CDR3 contains 16 residues. Germline V gene sequence: CDR1 MDHEN, CDR2 SYDVKM. V was pared by 5 bases and J by 4 bases, with 18 bases between. The CDR3 loop is CASSPGPLLRYNEQFF. Written as DNA, the CDR3 is TGTGCCAGCAGTCCCGGACCATTGTTGCGTTACAATGAGCAGTTCTTC. Full variable domain (rest looked up from reference TRBV28 and TRBJ2-1): DVKVTQSSRYLVKRTGEKVFLECVQDMDHENMFWYRQDPGLGLRLIYFSYDVKMKEKGDIPEGYSVSREKKERFSLILESASTNQTSMYLCASSPGPLLRYNEQFFGPGTRLTVL.

The rearrangement joins TRBV27 to TRBJ2-3; D gene unclear. V lost 4 bases, J lost 6 bases, and 11 bases lay in between. Germline loops: CDR1 MNHEY, CDR2 SMNVEV (reference sequence). The CDR3 length is 13 residues. This CDR3 reads CASSSGPSDTQYF. In DNA form, the CDR3 reads TGTGCCAGCAGTTCCGGGCCGAGTGATACGCAGTATTTT.

This chain uses TRBV28 with TRBJ2-6, with 7 bases lining up with TRBD1. The CDR3 contains 18 residues. Germline values: CDR1 MDHEN, CDR2 SYDVKM. Trimming removed 5 bases from V and 1 base from J; junction bases left unmatched: 11. CDR3 DNA sequence: TGTGCCAGCAGTATCCACGCCGGGACAGTTTCTGGGGCCAACGTCCTGACTTTC. Translated, it gives CASSIHAGTVSGANVLTF.

The genes are TRBV7-8 and TRBJ1-1; unclear D gene. The germline V and J ends were trimmed by 6 bases and 0 bases, with 11 bases remaining between them. In germline, CDR1 is SGHVS, CDR2 FQNEAQ. The CDR3 extends over 14 amino acids. The CDR3 DNA reads TGTGCCAGCAGTTTTGGGCGGATGAACACTGAAGCTTTCTTT. This gives the protein CASSFGRMNTEAFF.

V usage is TRBV13 and J usage is TRBJ2-5; 7 bases line up with TRBD2. In germline, CDR1 is PRHDT, CDR2 FYEKMQ (reference sequence). The V and J ends lost 1 base and 10 bases, in that order; junction bases with no gene match: 6. This CDR3 region has 13 residues. The CDR3 DNA reads as TGTGCCAGCAGCTTAGAGGCTAGCGGTCTCCAGTACTTC. Amino acids: CASSLEASGLQYF.

The V gene is TRBV4-2, the J gene TRBJ2-7, with TRBD2 matching 8 bases. The CDR3 sequence is 17 residues long. With 0 bases clipped from V and 3 bases from J, the junction kept 10 bases outside the gene matches. The germline CDR1 and CDR2 sequences are LGHNA and YNFKEQ. CDR3 in DNA: TGTGCCAGCAGCCAAGATTTTGAACGGGAGGGCGACTACGAGCAGTACTTC. It is translated as CASSQDFEREGDYEQYF.